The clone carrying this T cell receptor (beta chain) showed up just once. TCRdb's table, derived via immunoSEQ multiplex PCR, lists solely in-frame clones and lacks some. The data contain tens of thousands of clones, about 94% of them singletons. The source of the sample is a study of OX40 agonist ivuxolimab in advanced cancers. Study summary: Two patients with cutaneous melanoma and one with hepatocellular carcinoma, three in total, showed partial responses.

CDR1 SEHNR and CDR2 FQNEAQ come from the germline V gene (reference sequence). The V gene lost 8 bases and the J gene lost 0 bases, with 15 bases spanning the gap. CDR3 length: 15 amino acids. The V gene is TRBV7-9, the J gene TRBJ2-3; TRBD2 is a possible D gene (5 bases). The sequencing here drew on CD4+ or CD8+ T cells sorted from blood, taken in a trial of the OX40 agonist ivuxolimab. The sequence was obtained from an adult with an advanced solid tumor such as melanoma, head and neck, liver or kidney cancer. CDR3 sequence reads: CASEPRDSSTDTQYF. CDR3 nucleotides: TGTGCCAGCGAACCACGGGATTCTAGCACAGATACGCAGTATTTT.